This T cell receptor beta chain was profiled in a study of blood T cell repertoires in COVID-19. On the study more broadly: COVID-19 samples collected from the United States, Italy and Spain covered acute and convalescent phases. The analysed material was cDNA or gDNA that came from T cells, B-cell-depleted T cells, or PBMCs.

The junction had 13 bases not matched to a gene; V was cut back by 2 bases and J by 2 bases. The germline V gene has CDR1 MDHEN and CDR2 SYDVKM. This CDR3 is built from 18 residues. As handled by the study authors: Reference gene primer amplification gave nucleated cell count estimates. Measured with immunoSEQ multiplex PCR; TCRdb has only the in-frame clones, and not every one. For V, J and clone size, that table is used; D and trimming come from the DNA. This table has about 150,000 clones, around 90% appearing once. Material: peripheral blood. The source of this sequence is a human donor in a cohort sampled during active COVID-19. V and J are TRBV28 and TRBJ2-7; 9 nucleotides align to TRBD1. CDR3: CASSLRETGGKGAYEQYF. For the CDR3, the DNA is TGTGCCAGCAGTTTAAGAGAGACAGGGGGTAAGGGCGCCTACGAGCAGTACTTC.